These 21 T cell receptor beta chains were sequenced from one sample in a study of human T cells and chemical hapten exposure. A single record per CDR3 protein comes from TCRdb applying MiXCR to the RACE reads. The table shows approximately 370,000 distinct CDR3 sequences, with about 5.4% occurring only once. Time point meaning: pre-sensitization, week 0. Noted treatment: therapeutic diphenylcyclopropenone sensitization with weekly scalp DPC. The sample was whole blood, taken in connection with sensitization to the hapten diphenylcyclopropenone (DPC). The receptor source for this set is a woman aged 18-29 years with alopecia areata. Some clones in this sample may be carry-over from other donors' samples.

In its sample, this clonotype was seen many times. The V gene is TRBV29-1, the J gene TRBJ1-2; a possible D gene is TRBD1 (6 bases). Germline CDR1 and CDR2: SQVTM and ANQGSEA. V was cut by 4 bases and J by 6 bases, with 15 bases left in between. The CDR3 contains 13 residues. The CDR3 coding sequence is TGCAGCGTTGCAGGGGCCGGAAATCATGGCTACACCTTC. Its translation is CSVAGAGNHGYTF.

This clonotype was observed a few times. This rearrangement joins TRBV7-8 to TRBJ2-5; TRBD2 is a possible D gene (5 bases). V was clipped by 5 bases and J by 5 bases, with 9 bases between them. Germline CDR1 reads SGHVS; CDR2 reads FQNEAQ. This CDR3 contains 12 residues. In DNA form, the CDR3 reads TGTGCCAGCAGCAACAGAGGGGAGACCCAGTACTTC. It is translated as CASSNRGETQYF.

This clonotype was recorded at least ten times. The genes are TRBV28 and TRBJ1-1; 7 nucleotides line up with TRBD1. The CDR3 sequence is 15 residues long. Germline values: CDR1 MDHEN, CDR2 SYDVKM. V lost 3 bases and J lost 1; bases outside the gene matches: 5. CDR3 protein: CASSFPNRGNTEAFF. CDR3 coding DNA: TGTGCCAGCAGTTTCCCCAACAGGGGGAACACTGAAGCTTTCTTT.

The V call is TRBV4-2, the J call TRBJ1-5; 7 bases are shared with TRBD1. The junction had 8 bases not matched to a gene; V was cut back by 0 bases and J by 15 bases. Per the germline V gene, CDR1 is LGHNA and CDR2 is YNFKEQ. CDR3 length: 13 residues. The CDR3 here is CASSQDHPGGRHF. The CDR3, as DNA: TGTGCCAGCAGCCAAGATCATCCAGGGGGAAGGCATTTT.

Ten or more counts support this clonotype. V and J are TRBV5-4 and TRBJ1-6; perhaps TRBD1 as D (5 bases). The CDR3 is 17 residues long. The V end lost 4 bases, the J end lost 0 bases, and 14 bases lay between the germline ends. Germline CDR1 and CDR2: SGHNT and YYREEE (reference sequence). The CDR3 spells CASSGKGRDSYNSPLHF. The CDR3 DNA follows: TGTGCCAGCAGCGGAAAAGGCAGGGACTCCTATAATTCACCCCTCCACTTT. The full variable domain, rest sourced from reference TRBV5-4 and TRBJ1-6, is ETGVTQSPTHLIKTRGQQVTLRCSSQSGHNTVSWYQQALGQGPQFIFQYYREEENGRGNFPPRFSGLQFPNYSSELNVNALELDDSALYLCASSGKGRDSYNSPLHFGNGTRLTVT.

This clonotype has a handful of counts. The chain couples TRBV4-1 to TRBJ2-2, with D unclear. Trimming shortened V by 4 bases and J by 1 base, and 10 bases separated the two germline ends. The germline V gene encodes CDR1 MGHRA and CDR2 YSYEKL. The CDR3 contains 15 residues. The CDR3: CASSPALRNTGELFF. The CDR3 DNA reads TGCGCCAGCAGCCCGGCCCTACGGAACACCGGGGAGCTGTTTTTT.

This clonotype was seen just once. V gene TRBV3-1 combines with J gene TRBJ2-2; D gene uncertain. This CDR3 comprises 14 residues. Germline V CDR1 and CDR2: LGHDT, YNNKEL (reference sequence). V lost 0 bases and J 4 bases, leaving 6 bases between the germline ends. CDR3 sequence reads: CASSQEAGTGELFF. The CDR3 DNA reads TGTGCCAGCAGCCAAGAGGCAGGCACCGGGGAGCTGTTTTTT.

Details on this clonotype: One end of the junction fails to match germline, which may point to a read error. The genes are TRBV27 and TRBJ2-7; a weak D match, TRBD2 (5 bases). The CDR3 spans 14 residues. Germline V gives CDR1 MNHEY, CDR2 SMNVEV (reference sequence). The CDR3 bases are TGTGCCAGCAGTTTACCCCGGGCAGGCGGGCCATCACACTTC. It encodes CASSLPRAGGPSHF.

This clonotype showed up just once. V is TRBV28 and J is TRBJ2-3; the D is unclear. This CDR3 is 14 amino acids long. V lost 4 bases, J lost 3 bases, and 11 bases lay in between. The germline gives CDR1 MDHEN, CDR2 SYDVKM. CDR3 DNA: TGTGCCAGCAGTTCTCTGGGTGTTACAGATACGCAGTATTTT. This codes for CASSSLGVTDTQYF.

This clonotype was counted only a few times. The rearrangement uses TRBV7-2 and TRBJ2-3, with D possibly called TRBD1 or TRBD2 (5 bases each). With 5 bases removed from V and 2 bases from J, the gap between germline ends came to 14 bases. Germline V gene data show CDR1 as SGHTA and CDR2 as FQGNSA. This CDR3 has 15 amino acids. CDR3 DNA: TGTGCCAGCAGCCCTACGTGGGGGACCACAGATACGCAGTATTTT. It yields the protein CASSPTWGTTDTQYF.

There are many counts of this clonotype. The V call is TRBV29-1, the J call TRBJ1-4; D is possibly TRBD1 (5 bases). The CDR3 is made up of 13 amino acids. Germline CDR1 SQVTM, CDR2 ANQGSEA. Between the trimmed V and J ends, which lost 4 bases and 5 bases, there was a span of 11 bases. Here the CDR3 DNA reads TGCAGCGTTGGCCATGGGGGGAATGAAAAACTGTTTTTT. Its translation is CSVGHGGNEKLFF.

The sample holds many counts of this clonotype. The chain is built from TRBV5-6 and TRBJ2-5, with TRBD2 as a possible D gene (7 bases). The CDR3 spans 13 residues. V shed 4 bases and J shed 7 bases, with 14 bases lying between them. From germline, CDR1 is SGHDT and CDR2 YYEEEE. The CDR3 reads CASSGGAAWTQYF. CDR3 in DNA: TGTGCCAGCAGCGGGGGGGCAGCCTGGACCCAGTACTTC. Using reference TRBV5-6 and TRBJ2-5 for the parts outside the CDR3, the full variable domain is DAGVTQSPTHLIKTRGQQVTLRCSPKSGHDTVSWYQQALGQGPQFIFQYYEEEERQRGNFPDRFSGHQFPNYSSELNVNALLLGDSALYLCASSGGAAWTQYFGPGTRLLVL.

This clonotype was seen only a few times. The chain combines TRBV4-2 with TRBJ1-2; 9 bases agree with TRBD1. Unmatched junction bases numbered 10, after V lost 0 bases and J lost 8 bases. There are 16 residues in the CDR3. The germline gives CDR1 LGHNA, CDR2 YNFKEQ. DNA for the CDR3: TGTGCCAGCAGCCAAGATCGGACAGGGGTTTTCTGGGGCTACACCTTC. This translates into CASSQDRTGVFWGYTF.

This chain joins TRBV6-1 and TRBJ1-1; D unclear. The CDR3 totals 16 residues. Germline CDR1 and CDR2: MNHNS and SASEGT. Trimming cost V 10 bases and J 1 base, with 22 bases left between them. The CDR3 loop reads CATRERVGLENTEAFF. The CDR3, as DNA: TGTGCCACCCGCGAGAGGGTTGGCCTCGAGAACACTGAAGCTTTCTTT.

This clonotype was seen only a few times. The chain recombines TRBV15 with TRBJ1-1; 8 bases are shared with TRBD1. The CDR3 contains 15 residues. Germline V gene data show CDR1 as LNHNV and CDR2 as YYDKDF (reference sequence). V shed 6 bases, J shed 1 base, and the junction held 7 bases outside the gene matches. This CDR3 is CATSIDRGSNTEAFF. In nucleotides, the CDR3 is TGTGCCACCAGTATTGACAGGGGCTCGAACACTGAAGCTTTCTTT.

This clonotype was seen repeatedly, ten times or more. CDR3 protein: CASSSKQGADTEAFF. In DNA, the CDR3 is TGTGCCAGCAGCTCGAAACAGGGGGCAGACACTGAAGCTTTCTTT. The chain links TRBV7-6 to TRBJ1-1, with 9 bases lining up with TRBD1. Germline V gene lookup returns CDR1 SGHVS and CDR2 FNYEAQ. CDR3 length equals 15 residues. With V trimmed by 4 bases and J by 3 bases, 6 bases remained unmatched.

This clonotype was counted between two and nine times. The CDR3 reads CASSPRVGEVAFDSYNEQFF. DNA for the CDR3: TGTGCCAGCAGTCCTCGAGTCGGTGAAGTGGCCTTCGACTCCTACAATGAGCAGTTCTTC. The chain combines TRBV12-3 or TRBV12-4 with TRBJ2-1; no clear D. The CDR3 has 20 amino acids. The V end was cut by 5 bases, the J end by 0 bases, with 26 bases between.

Details on this clonotype: Just one base apart from a much larger clone, this may be a read error. The rearrangement uses TRBV27 and TRBJ2-3, with D uncertain. V lost 4 bases and J 0 bases, leaving 5 bases between the germline ends. The CDR3 is made up of 13 amino acids. The germline V gene has CDR1 MNHEY and CDR2 SMNVEV (reference sequence). The CDR3 nucleotides read TGTGCCAGCAGTTCATTTAGCACAGATACGCAGTATTTT. Its protein product is CASSSFSTDTQYF.

This chain connects TRBV2 to TRBJ1-1; D gene unclear. The germline V gene has CDR1 SNHLY and CDR2 FYNNEI. The CDR3 extends over 14 amino acids. V was cut by 1 base and J by 2 bases, with 8 bases left in between. This CDR3 reads CASSEEHSNTEAFF. The CDR3 DNA reads TGTGCCAGCAGTGAAGAACATTCAAACACTGAAGCTTTCTTT.

This clonotype has ten or more counts. The chain employs TRBV14 and TRBJ1-6, with TRBD1 matching 8 bases. The V gene end was trimmed by 4 bases and the J gene end by 8 bases; junction bases not matched to a gene: 10. The CDR3 runs 16 residues. Germline V gives CDR1 SGHDN, CDR2 FVKESK. CDR3: CASSRGGTGVHSPLHF. DNA of the CDR3: TGTGCCAGCAGCCGAGGCGGGACAGGCGTTCATTCACCCCTCCACTTT.

A few counts support this clonotype. V usage is TRBV12-5 and J usage is TRBJ2-3, with D hard to call. Trimming left V 7 bases short and J 5 bases short, with 10 bases between. From germline, CDR1 is LGHNT and CDR2 FRNRAP. The CDR3 loop spans 12 amino acids. The CDR3 protein is CASAQAGDTQYF. As DNA, the CDR3 is TGTGCTAGTGCCCAGGCTGGAGATACGCAGTATTTT.